What follows describes a single T cell receptor beta chain. What it recognizes is unknown. The germline V gene has CDR1 SGHTA and CDR2 FQGNSA. J lost 2 bases, V lost 3 bases, and 5 bases had no gene match. The length of the CDR3 is 15 residues. This entry comes from a study of shared clonotypes between healthy human individuals. Regarding the study as a whole: Apart from blood, nothing was sampled; tissue repertoires likely differ. How much donors shared clonotypes was expected to be affected by sequencing depth. A small donor pool kept down the genetic and exposure-history diversity that was represented.

Measured with immunoSEQ multiplex PCR; TCRdb has only the in-frame clones, and not every one. The repertoire holds around 500,000 clones, with around four fifths as singletons. The sample was PBMCs. The receptor was derived from a woman in her forties in good health. Some clones in this sample may be carry-over from other donors' samples. The chain uses TRBV7-2 and TRBJ2-3; 7 bases are shared with TRBD2. CDR3 bases: TGTGCCAGCAGCTTCGTAGCGGGCCCCACAGATACGCAGTATTTT. This gives the protein CASSFVAGPTDTQYF.